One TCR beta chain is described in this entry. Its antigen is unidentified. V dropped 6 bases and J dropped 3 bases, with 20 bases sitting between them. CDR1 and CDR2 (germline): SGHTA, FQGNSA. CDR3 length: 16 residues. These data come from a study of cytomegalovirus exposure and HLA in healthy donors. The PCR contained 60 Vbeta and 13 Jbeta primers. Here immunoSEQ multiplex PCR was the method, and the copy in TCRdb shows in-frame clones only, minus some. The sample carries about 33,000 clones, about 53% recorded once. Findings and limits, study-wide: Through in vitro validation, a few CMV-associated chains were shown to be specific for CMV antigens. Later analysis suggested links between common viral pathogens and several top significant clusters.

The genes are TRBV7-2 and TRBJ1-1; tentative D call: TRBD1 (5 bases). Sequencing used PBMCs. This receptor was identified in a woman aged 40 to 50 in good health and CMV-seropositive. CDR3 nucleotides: TGTGCCAGCAGAGGGGTTGCCACTGTGAAGGACACTGAAGCTTTCTTT. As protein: CASRGVATVKDTEAFF.